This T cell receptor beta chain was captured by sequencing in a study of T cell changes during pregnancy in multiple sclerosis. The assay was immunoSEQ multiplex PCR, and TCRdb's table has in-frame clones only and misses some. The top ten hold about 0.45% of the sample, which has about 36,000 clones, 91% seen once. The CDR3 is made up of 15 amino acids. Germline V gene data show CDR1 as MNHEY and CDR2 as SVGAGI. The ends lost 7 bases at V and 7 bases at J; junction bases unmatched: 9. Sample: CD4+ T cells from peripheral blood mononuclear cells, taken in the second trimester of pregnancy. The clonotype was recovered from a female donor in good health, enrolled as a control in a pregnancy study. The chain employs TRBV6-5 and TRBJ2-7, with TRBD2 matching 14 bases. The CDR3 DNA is TGTGCCAGCATCGGCGGACTAGCGGGAGGCGGGGAGCAGTACTTC. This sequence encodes CASIGGLAGGGEQYF.